The clone carrying this TCR beta chain was detected a few times. This entry comes from a study of T cells after yellow fever vaccination. Regarding the study as a whole: Abundant clonotypes from the bulk population could get into FACS-sorted repertoires as contaminants.

TCRdb analysed the 5' RACE reads with MiXCR anew, one entry per CDR3 protein. The data hold approximately 85,000 distinct CDR3 sequences, with about 14% observed a single time. V was pared by 3 bases and J by 4 bases, with 9 bases of the junction left unmatched. This CDR3 contains 16 residues. The germline gives CDR1 KGHSH, CDR2 LQKENI. The starting material was CD8+ T cells not binding an NS4B(214-222) dextramer, sorted from PBMCs, obtained about 20 days after the first yellow fever vaccination. The receptor was derived from a man between 18 and 29 years old who received the YFV17D yellow fever vaccine. The chain joins TRBV18 to TRBJ2-3, with 8 bases aligning to TRBD2. CDR3 in amino acids: CASSPELRGGPDTQYF. The CDR3 DNA reads TGTGCCAGCTCACCTGAACTACGGGGGGGGCCAGATACGCAGTATTTT.